These T cell receptor beta chains were read from a single sample in a study of cytomegalovirus exposure and HLA in healthy donors. The table came from immunoSEQ multiplex PCR; TCRdb's copy has only in-frame clones and leaves some out. Of approximately 280,000 clones listed, just over 85% are singletons. The sequenced sample was PBMCs. The origin of the receptors is a woman aged 18 to 35 in good health and CMV-seronegative. The conserved cysteine and the conserved F or W are not part of the CDR3 here. D genes are given only for firm matches. A row's size may be missing; if present it is once, few, many or a size class.

size,V,D,J,CDR3
-,TRBV4-1,TRBD2,TRBJ2-5,ASSQAGLARETQY
-,TRBV18,TRBD1,TRBJ2-7,ASSTDRQIYEQY
-,TRBV11-1,TRBD2,TRBJ2-7,ASSLKGGRGNEQY
-,TRBV7-3,-,TRBJ2-1,ASSPSQGGYNEQF
-,TRBV5-1,-,TRBJ2-5,ASSLELTRVYQETQY
-,TRBV29-1,-,TRBJ2-1,SVARTGSSNNEQF
-,TRBV4-2,-,TRBJ2-1,ASSQDRGPSSYNEQF
once,TRBV5-6,-,TRBJ1-2,ASRETGIANYGYT
-,TRBV29-1,TRBD1,TRBJ2-7,SVDGGQDYEQY
-,TRBV27,-,TRBJ2-3,ASSLSLQASTDTQY
-,TRBV7-6,TRBD2,TRBJ2-5,ASCSLAGGPRETQY
-,TRBV7-8,-,TRBJ1-2,ASRLGGFGYT
-,TRBV6-5,-,TRBJ2-2,ASTGDTGELF
-,TRBV28,-,TRBJ1-5,ASSSRGDQPQH
-,TRBV6-6,-,TRBJ1-1,ASSPYRDTEAF
-,TRBV27,-,TRBJ2-7,ASSIAGGYEQY
many,TRBV7-9,-,TRBJ1-1,ASSLSLSEAF
-,TRBV7-2,TRBD2,TRBJ2-1,ASSLYVGGRVEQF
-,TRBV9,TRBD2,TRBJ2-3,ASSLRTRSPTDTQY
-,TRBV18,-,TRBJ1-5,ASSPGGNQPQH
-,TRBV27,-,TRBJ2-2,ASSPSSAGMNTGELF
-,TRBV6-1,TRBD1,TRBJ2-1,ASTNRGPSQF
-,TRBV19,TRBD2,TRBJ2-7,ASSLSGGTYEQY
few,TRBV29-1,TRBD1,TRBJ2-2,SVPGTANTGELF
-,TRBV11-3,-,TRBJ1-1,ASSRGRGTEAF
-,TRBV9,-,TRBJ1-2,ASSVEVDGGGYT
-,TRBV4-1,-,TRBJ2-4,ASSQGAGGNIQY
once,TRBV6-5,TRBD1,TRBJ1-1,ASSGQGRMNTEAF
once,TRBV9,TRBD2,TRBJ2-3,ASSVMGGFLTDTQY
-,TRBV6-5,-,TRBJ1-4,ASSHSFEKLF
-,TRBV20-1,TRBD1,TRBJ1-2,SAGGQDGYT
many,TRBV30,TRBD1,TRBJ2-7,AWSVRTGDEQY
many,TRBV7-8,-,TRBJ2-7,ASRRQDPDYEQY